The clone carrying this T cell receptor (beta chain) was recorded many times. Its antigen is as yet unknown. TCRdb used MiXCR to reprocess the 5' RACE reads, holding one entry per CDR3 protein. The sample has about 220,000 distinct CDR3 sequences; 5.5% to 7.5% are singletons. The data were obtained in a study of CD8 T cells in ankylosing spondylitis. Study findings and constraints: Clones linked with disease were CD8+ and fairly uncommon in the peripheral blood. Clones linked to disease were reported to show significant enrichment in matched ankylosing spondylitis synovial fluid. Eight or nine highly homologous variants made up a TCR beta motif that seemed to typify ankylosing spondylitis blood.

CDR1 and CDR2 from the germline V gene are DFQATT and SNEGSKA (reference sequence). The V gene lost 3 bases and the J gene lost 7 bases, with 10 bases spanning the gap. The CDR3 sequence is 11 residues long. This rearrangement joins TRBV20-1 to TRBJ2-7, with D possibly matching TRBD2 (5 bases). This sequence was found in a male donor with ankylosing spondylitis. Sequencing was performed on blood, either unsorted or a sorted T cell fraction (not recorded which). CDR3 nucleotide sequence: TGCAGTGCTAGGGAGGCGGGTGAGCAGTACTTC. Its translation is CSAREAGEQYF.